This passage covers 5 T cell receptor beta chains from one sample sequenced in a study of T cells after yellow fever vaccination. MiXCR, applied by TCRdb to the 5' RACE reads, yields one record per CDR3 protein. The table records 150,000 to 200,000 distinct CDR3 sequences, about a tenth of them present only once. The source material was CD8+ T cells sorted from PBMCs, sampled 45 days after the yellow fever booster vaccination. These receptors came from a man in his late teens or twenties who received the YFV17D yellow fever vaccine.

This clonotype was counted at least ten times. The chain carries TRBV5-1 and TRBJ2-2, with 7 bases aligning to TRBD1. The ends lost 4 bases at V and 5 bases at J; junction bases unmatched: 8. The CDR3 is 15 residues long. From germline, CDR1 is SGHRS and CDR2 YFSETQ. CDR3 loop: CASSEHRGRTGELFF. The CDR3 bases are TGCGCCAGCAGCGAACACAGGGGACGTACCGGGGAGCTGTTTTTT.

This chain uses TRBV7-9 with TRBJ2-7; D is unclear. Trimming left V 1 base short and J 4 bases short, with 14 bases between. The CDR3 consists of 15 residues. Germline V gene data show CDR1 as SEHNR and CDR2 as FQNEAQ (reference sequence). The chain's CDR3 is CASSLGHGSSYEQYV. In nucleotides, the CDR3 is TGTGCCAGCAGCTTAGGACACGGGTCCTCTTACGAGCAGTACGTC.

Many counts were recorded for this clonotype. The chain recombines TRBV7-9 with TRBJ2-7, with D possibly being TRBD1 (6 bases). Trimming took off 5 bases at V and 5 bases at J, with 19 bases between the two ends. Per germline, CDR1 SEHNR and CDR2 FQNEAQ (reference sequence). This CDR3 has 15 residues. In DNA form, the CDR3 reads TGTGCCAGCAGCCGACCGCAGGGGACAAGAAACGAGCAGTACTTC. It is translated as CASSRPQGTRNEQYF.

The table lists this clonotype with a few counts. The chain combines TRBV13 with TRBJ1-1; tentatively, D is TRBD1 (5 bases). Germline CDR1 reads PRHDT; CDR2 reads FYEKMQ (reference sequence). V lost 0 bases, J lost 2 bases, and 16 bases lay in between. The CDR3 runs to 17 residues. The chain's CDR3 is CASSLGGQGAHNTEAFF. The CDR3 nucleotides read TGTGCCAGCAGCTTAGGTGGGCAGGGCGCGCATAACACTGAAGCTTTCTTT.

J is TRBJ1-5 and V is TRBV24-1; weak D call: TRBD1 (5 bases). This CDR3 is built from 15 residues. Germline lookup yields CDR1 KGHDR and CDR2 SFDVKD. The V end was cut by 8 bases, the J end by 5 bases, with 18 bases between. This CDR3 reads CATKGSDGTDQPQHF. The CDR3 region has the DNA TGTGCCACCAAGGGGTCAGACGGAACCGATCAGCCCCAGCATTTT.